This T cell receptor beta chain was captured by sequencing in a study of T cells after yellow fever vaccination. CDR1 and CDR2 (germline): SGHRS, YFSETQ. V was pared by 0 bases and J by 9 bases, with 10 bases between. The CDR3 has 13 residues. TCRdb recomputed calls from the 5' RACE reads with MiXCR, one row per CDR3 protein. The sample comprises about 310,000 distinct CDR3 sequences, 3.6% of which are singletons, and about a quarter rests with the top ten. The table lists this clonotype with a few counts. This TCR was recovered from a man between 18 and 35 years old who received the YFV17D yellow fever vaccine. V and J are TRBV5-1 and TRBJ2-1; tentative D call: TRBD2 (5 bases). This sample comprised PBMCs, obtained on the day of the yellow fever booster vaccination. The CDR3 coding sequence is TGCGCCAGCAGCTTGGTCGGGGAACGTGAGCAGTTCTTC. Its translation: CASSLVGEREQFF.